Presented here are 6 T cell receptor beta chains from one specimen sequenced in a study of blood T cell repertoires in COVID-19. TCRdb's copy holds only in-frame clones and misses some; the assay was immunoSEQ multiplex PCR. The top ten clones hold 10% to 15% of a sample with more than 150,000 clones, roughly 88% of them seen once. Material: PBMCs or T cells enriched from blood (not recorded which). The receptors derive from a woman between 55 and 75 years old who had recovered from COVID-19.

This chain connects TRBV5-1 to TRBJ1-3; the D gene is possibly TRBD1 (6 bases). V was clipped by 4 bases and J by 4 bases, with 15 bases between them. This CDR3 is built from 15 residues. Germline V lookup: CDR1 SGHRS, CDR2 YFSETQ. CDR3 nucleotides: TGCGCCAGCAGCCCGAGGGGGGGCTTGGGAAACACCATATATTTT. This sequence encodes CASSPRGGLGNTIYF.

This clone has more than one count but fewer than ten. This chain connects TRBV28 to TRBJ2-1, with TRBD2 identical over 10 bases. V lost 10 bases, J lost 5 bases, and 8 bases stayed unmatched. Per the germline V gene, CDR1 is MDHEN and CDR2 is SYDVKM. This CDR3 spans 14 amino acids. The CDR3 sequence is CATSWTSGNNEQFF. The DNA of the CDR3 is TGTGCCACCTCATGGACTAGCGGTAACAATGAGCAGTTCTTC.

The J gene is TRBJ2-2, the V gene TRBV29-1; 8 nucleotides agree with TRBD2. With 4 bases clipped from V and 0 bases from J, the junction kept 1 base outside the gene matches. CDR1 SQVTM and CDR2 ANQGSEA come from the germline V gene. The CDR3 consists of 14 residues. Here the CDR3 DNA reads TGCAGCGTTGCACTAGCGGCGAACACCGGGGAGCTGTTTTTT. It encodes CSVALAANTGELFF.

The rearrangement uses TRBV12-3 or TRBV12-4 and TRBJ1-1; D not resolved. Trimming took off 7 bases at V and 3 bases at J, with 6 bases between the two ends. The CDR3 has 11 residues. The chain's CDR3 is CASTGYTEAFF. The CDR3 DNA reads TGTGCCAGCACGGGGTACACTGAAGCTTTCTTT.

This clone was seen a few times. The CDR3 spells CASSPPGQFNQPQHF. The CDR3 DNA sequence: TGTGCCAGCAGTCCACCGGGACAGTTTAATCAGCCCCAGCATTTT. The V gene is TRBV28, the J gene TRBJ1-5, with 7 bases fitting TRBD1. With 5 bases clipped from V and 4 bases from J, the junction kept 8 bases outside the gene matches. CDR1 MDHEN and CDR2 SYDVKM come from the germline V gene. There are 15 residues in the CDR3.

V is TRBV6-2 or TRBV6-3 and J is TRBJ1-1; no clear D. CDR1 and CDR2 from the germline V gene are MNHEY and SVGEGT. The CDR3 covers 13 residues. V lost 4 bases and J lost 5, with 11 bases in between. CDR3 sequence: CASSSTQATEAFF. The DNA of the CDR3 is TGTGCCAGCAGTTCCACCCAGGCAACTGAAGCTTTCTTT.